This is a list of T cell receptor beta chains from one sample in a study of T-cell memory formation after mild COVID-19. TCRdb itself ran the 5' RACE reads through MiXCR, one entry per CDR3 protein. The table includes about 340,000 distinct CDR3 sequences, more than 15% detected once. Sequenced: PBMCs or a T cell subset sorted from them (not recorded which). The receptors were gathered from a man younger than 35 who had mild COVID-19 (a few samples of this study predate the infection). Cell type and time point are not known. The CDR3 runs from the conserved cysteine through the conserved F or W. A D gene is named only where the DNA matches it firmly. Size tells how often a clone was seen (once, few, many) or the class of an expanded clone, and some rows leave it out.

V gene,clone size,D gene,J gene,CDR3 length,CDR3 protein,CDR3 DNA
TRBV6-5,few,-,TRBJ1-6,15,CASSKTGPYNSPLHF,TGTGCCAGCAGCAAGACAGGACCCTATAATTCACCCCTCCACTTT
TRBV12-3/TRBV12-4,-,-,TRBJ2-1,15,CASRPLQGSYNEQFF,TGTGCCAGCAGGCCCCTACAGGGATCCTACAATGAGCAGTTCTTC
TRBV27,-,-,TRBJ2-7,13,CASMAGGPGEQYF,TGTGCCAGCATGGCTGGGGGGCCGGGTGAGCAGTACTTC
TRBV7-9,many,-,TRBJ1-5,14,CASSLATGNQPQHF,TGTGCCAGCAGCTTAGCGACAGGCAATCAGCCCCAGCATTTT
TRBV6-5,-,TRBD1,TRBJ2-3,14,CASRGGGRADTQYF,TGTGCCAGCAGAGGGGGCGGGCGGGCAGATACGCAGTATTTT
TRBV20-1,few,-,TRBJ2-3,12,CSTPDRTLTQYF,TGCAGTACCCCCGATCGCACCCTTACGCAGTATTTT
TRBV3-1,-,TRBD2,TRBJ2-3,16,CASSQGTSGSTDTQYF,TGTGCCAGCAGCCAAGGGACTAGCGGTAGCACAGATACGCAGTATTTT
TRBV7-2,-,TRBD2,TRBJ2-1,16,CASSLERGAHYNEQFF,TGTGCCAGCAGCTTAGAGCGGGGGGCGCATTACAATGAGCAGTTCTTC
TRBV5-1,many,-,TRBJ2-1,8,CANNEQFF,TGCGCTAACAATGAGCAGTTCTTC
TRBV7-8,few,TRBD1,TRBJ2-3,17,CASSKGQPLSYTDTQYF,TGTGCCAGCAGCAAGGGACAGCCCTTATCTTACACAGATACGCAGTATTTT
TRBV20-1,few,TRBD2,TRBJ2-3,16,CSARVLAGTITDTQYF,TGCAGTGCTAGAGTCCTAGCGGGGACCATCACAGATACGCAGTATTTT
TRBV6-5,-,-,TRBJ1-2,13,CASRRGELGGYTF,TGTGCCAGCAGGAGAGGGGAACTAGGTGGCTACACCTTC
TRBV7-3,few,-,TRBJ2-3,14,CASSLTDGAGAQYF,TGTGCCAGCAGCTTAACGGATGGGGCTGGTGCGCAGTATTTT
TRBV20-1,once,-,TRBJ1-5,12,CSASPSNQPQHF,TGCAGTGCTTCCCCCAGCAATCAGCCCCAGCATTTT
TRBV9,few,TRBD1,TRBJ2-5,16,CASSVAPRQGRETQYF,TGTGCCAGCAGCGTAGCTCCCAGACAGGGGCGAGAGACCCAGTACTTC
TRBV29-1,-,-,TRBJ1-1,13,CSVERTDHTEAFF,TGCAGCGTTGAACGGACAGACCACACTGAAGCTTTCTTT
TRBV6-4,-,TRBD2,TRBJ2-3,16,CASSDSAGGASDTQYF,TGTGCCAGCAGTGACTCTGCGGGGGGGGCCTCAGATACGCAGTATTTT
TRBV12-3/TRBV12-4,-,-,TRBJ2-5,12,CASSFSRETQYF,TGTGCCAGCAGTTTTTCGAGAGAGACCCAGTACTTC
TRBV7-2,-,-,TRBJ1-1,17,CASSLGGYRSMNTEAFF,TGTGCCAGCAGCTTAGGAGGGTATCGTAGCATGAACACTGAAGCTTTCTTT
TRBV7-8,-,TRBD1,TRBJ2-3,20,CASSLSGGQGVPFGTDTQYF,TGTGCCAGCAGCTTAAGTGGGGGACAGGGAGTTCCCTTTGGCACAGATACGCAGTATTTT
TRBV4-3,few,TRBD1,TRBJ2-1,13,CASSGQGSYEQFF,TGCGCCAGCAGCGGACAGGGAAGCTATGAGCAGTTCTTC
TRBV12-3/TRBV12-4,few,TRBD1,TRBJ1-5,15,CASSLVGDRRQPQHF,TGTGCCAGCAGTTTAGTAGGGGACAGGAGACAGCCCCAGCATTTT
TRBV4-2,few,-,TRBJ1-2,16,CASSQETTGTVGGYTF,TGTGCCAGCAGCCAAGAAACAACAGGGACGGTTGGTGGCTACACCTTC